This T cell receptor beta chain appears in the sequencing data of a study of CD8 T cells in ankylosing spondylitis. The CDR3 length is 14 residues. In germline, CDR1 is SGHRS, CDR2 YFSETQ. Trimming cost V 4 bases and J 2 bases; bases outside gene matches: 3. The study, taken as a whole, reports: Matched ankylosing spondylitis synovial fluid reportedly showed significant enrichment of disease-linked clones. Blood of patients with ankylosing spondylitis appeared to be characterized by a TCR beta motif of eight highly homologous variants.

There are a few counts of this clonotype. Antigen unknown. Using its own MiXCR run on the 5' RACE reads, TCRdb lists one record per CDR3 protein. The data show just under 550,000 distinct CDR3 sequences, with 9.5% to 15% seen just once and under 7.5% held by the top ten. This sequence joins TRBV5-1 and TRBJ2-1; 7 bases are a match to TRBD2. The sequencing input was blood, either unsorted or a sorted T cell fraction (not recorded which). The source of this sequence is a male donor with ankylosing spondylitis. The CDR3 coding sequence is TGCGCCAGCAGCGGGGGAGGGCCCTACAATGAGCAGTTCTTC. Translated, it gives CASSGGGPYNEQFF.